A selection of T cell receptor beta chains follows, all from one sample in a study of blood T cell repertoires in COVID-19. Generated by immunoSEQ multiplex PCR, the TCRdb table keeps only in-frame clones and is missing some. The data contain roughly 170,000 clones, around four fifths of them singletons. The sample taken for sequencing was PBMCs or T cells enriched from blood (not recorded which). Receptors were obtained from a woman aged 45-65 years in a cohort exposed to, infected with or recovered from COVID-19 (not recorded which). CDR3s include the opening cysteine and the closing phenylalanine or tryptophan. Each record gives: V gene, CDR3 length, D gene, clone size, J gene, CDR3 protein, CDR3 DNA. The D gene is left open where the match is weak. Expanded clones get a size class; other rows say once, few or many, or leave the size out.

v_gene: TRBV4-3; len: 19; d_gene: TRBD2; abundance: -; j_gene: TRBJ2-1; CDR3aa: CASSQDWTSGGGSYNEQFF; CDR3nt: TGCGCCAGCAGCCAAGATTGGACTAGCGGTGGTGGCTCCTACAATGAGCAGTTCTTC
v_gene: TRBV7-3; len: 15; d_gene: TRBD2; abundance: -; j_gene: TRBJ2-5; CDR3aa: CASSSQTSGEETQYF; CDR3nt: TGTGCCAGCAGCTCACAGACTAGCGGGGAAGAGACCCAGTACTTC
v_gene: TRBV28; len: 16; d_gene: TRBD1; abundance: -; j_gene: TRBJ1-5; CDR3aa: CASSLRGRGGNQPQHF; CDR3nt: TGTGCCAGCAGTTTAAGGGGGCGGGGGGGCAATCAGCCCCAGCATTTT
v_gene: TRBV7-2; len: 16; d_gene: TRBD2; abundance: -; j_gene: TRBJ2-2; CDR3aa: CASSTRTSVNTGELFF; CDR3nt: TGTGCCAGCAGCACCCGGACTAGCGTTAACACCGGGGAGCTGTTTTTT
v_gene: TRBV19; len: 18; d_gene: -; abundance: once; j_gene: TRBJ1-6; CDR3aa: CASSNHRAGSSYNSPLHF; CDR3nt: TGTGCCAGTAGTAACCATCGGGCCGGGAGCTCCTATAATTCACCCCTCCACTTT
v_gene: TRBV19; len: 16; d_gene: TRBD2; abundance: -; j_gene: TRBJ2-1; CDR3aa: CASSPGVAGIGNEQFF; CDR3nt: TGTGCCAGTAGCCCTGGCGTAGCGGGAATTGGGAATGAGCAGTTCTTC
v_gene: TRBV10-3; len: 12; d_gene: -; abundance: -; j_gene: TRBJ1-2; CDR3aa: CAISREHYGYTF; CDR3nt: TGTGCCATCAGCAGGGAACACTATGGCTACACCTTC
v_gene: TRBV5-4; len: 15; d_gene: TRBD1; abundance: -; j_gene: TRBJ1-2; CDR3aa: CASSLPTGGAYGYTF; CDR3nt: TGTGCCAGCAGCTTGCCTACAGGGGGCGCGTATGGCTACACCTTC
v_gene: TRBV10-3; len: 17; d_gene: -; abundance: -; j_gene: TRBJ2-2; CDR3aa: CAISTPSGRDYNGELFF; CDR3nt: TGTGCCATCTCTACTCCCTCGGGGCGGGATTATAACGGGGAGCTGTTTTTT
v_gene: TRBV5-1; len: 15; d_gene: TRBD1; abundance: -; j_gene: TRBJ2-7; CDR3aa: CASSNPGQALYEQYF; CDR3nt: TGCGCCAGCAGCAACCCGGGACAGGCCTTATACGAGCAGTACTTC
v_gene: TRBV18; len: 13; d_gene: TRBD1; abundance: -; j_gene: TRBJ2-7; CDR3aa: CASHDRGSYEQYF; CDR3nt: TGTGCCAGCCACGACAGGGGCTCCTACGAGCAGTACTTC
v_gene: TRBV19; len: 14; d_gene: TRBD2; abundance: once; j_gene: TRBJ2-4; CDR3aa: CASTQRGAKNIQYF; CDR3nt: TGTGCCAGTACTCAGCGGGGAGCCAAAAACATTCAGTACTTC
v_gene: TRBV21-1; len: 13; d_gene: -; abundance: -; j_gene: TRBJ1-5; CDR3aa: CASSKGGNQPQHF; CDR3nt: TGTGCCAGCAGCAAAGGAGGGAATCAGCCCCAGCATTTT
v_gene: TRBV7-9; len: 16; d_gene: -; abundance: -; j_gene: TRBJ1-2; CDR3aa: CASSPPDDGGVRGYTF; CDR3nt: TGTGCCAGCAGCCCGCCTGATGACGGAGGGGTTCGTGGCTACACCTTC
v_gene: TRBV5-1; len: 13; d_gene: -; abundance: few; j_gene: TRBJ1-1; CDR3aa: CASSGHQNTEAFF; CDR3nt: TGCGCCAGCTCGGGACACCAGAACACTGAAGCTTTCTTT
v_gene: TRBV19; len: 15; d_gene: -; abundance: -; j_gene: TRBJ2-2; CDR3aa: CASRSGLKNTGELFF; CDR3nt: TGTGCCAGTAGAAGCGGACTCAAGAACACCGGGGAGCTGTTTTTT
v_gene: TRBV28; len: 10; d_gene: -; abundance: -; j_gene: TRBJ2-3; CDR3aa: CASSAGTMYF; CDR3nt: TGTGCCAGCAGTGCTGGGACAATGTATTTT
v_gene: TRBV7-2; len: 15; d_gene: -; abundance: -; j_gene: TRBJ2-3; CDR3aa: CASSLRGRYTDTQYF; CDR3nt: TGTGCCAGCAGCCTTAGGGGCAGATACACAGATACGCAGTATTTT
v_gene: TRBV4-2; len: 18; d_gene: -; abundance: -; j_gene: TRBJ2-7; CDR3aa: CASSQDRPETSSSYEQYF; CDR3nt: TGTGCCAGCAGCCAAGATCGCCCCGAGACTTCCAGCTCCTACGAGCAGTACTTC
v_gene: TRBV7-2; len: 19; d_gene: TRBD1; abundance: -; j_gene: TRBJ1-5; CDR3aa: CASSSRILTGGKSNQPQHF; CDR3nt: TGTGCCAGCAGCTCTAGGATCCTGACAGGGGGAAAGAGCAATCAGCCCCAGCATTTT
v_gene: TRBV6-1; len: 13; d_gene: TRBD1; abundance: -; j_gene: TRBJ2-4; CDR3aa: CASSDRGWNIQYF; CDR3nt: TGTGCCAGCAGTGACAGGGGGTGGAACATTCAGTACTTC
v_gene: TRBV19; len: 13; d_gene: -; abundance: -; j_gene: TRBJ1-1; CDR3aa: CASNGQMNTEAFF; CDR3nt: TGTGCCAGTAATGGACAGATGAACACTGAAGCTTTCTTT
v_gene: TRBV21-1; len: 16; d_gene: -; abundance: once; j_gene: TRBJ1-3; CDR3aa: CASSSTGLEPGNTIYF; CDR3nt: TGTGCCAGCTCGTCGACAGGGCTTGAGCCTGGAAACACCATATATTTT
v_gene: TRBV4-1; len: 15; d_gene: TRBD1; abundance: -; j_gene: TRBJ2-7; CDR3aa: CASSRTLDRGHEQYF; CDR3nt: TGCGCCAGCAGCCGGACACTCGACAGGGGCCACGAGCAGTACTTC
v_gene: TRBV30; len: 16; d_gene: TRBD2; abundance: -; j_gene: TRBJ2-1; CDR3aa: CAWSPPGGTRGNEQFF; CDR3nt: TGTGCCTGGAGTCCCCCGGGGGGGACCCGGGGTAATGAGCAGTTCTTC